The clone carrying this T cell receptor (beta chain) was recorded at least ten times. No antigen is known for it. This sample was taken from a study of T cells after yellow fever vaccination. Study results and limitations: Subsequent booster samples again held most clones from primary vaccination (96% CD4, roughly 91% CD8). Only a small proportion of the clonotypes turned up in both the CD4 and the CD8 compartments, likely arising from convergent recombination.

TCRdb processed the 5' RACE reads anew with MiXCR; each CDR3 protein has one entry. The profile covers some 130,000 distinct CDR3 sequences, with 6.6% appearing a single time and about 0.6% taken by the ten largest. Sequencing used CD4+ T cells sorted from PBMCs, obtained 10 days after the yellow fever booster vaccination. The sequence derives from a man aged 30 to 45 who received the YFV17D yellow fever vaccine.

CDR3 sequence reads: CASSKEGSVVNGYTF. The CDR3 DNA reads as TGTGCCAGCAGCAAGGAGGGAAGTGTGGTGAACGGCTACACCTTC. This chain uses TRBV12-3 or TRBV12-4 with TRBJ1-2, with D unclear. The length of the CDR3 is 15 residues. V lost 6 bases to trimming and J lost 8 bases, with 22 bases between them.